Listed below are T cell receptor beta chains from one sample, sequenced in a study of shared clonotypes between healthy human individuals. The repertoire was sequenced with immunoSEQ multiplex PCR; TCRdb's copy has only in-frame clones and lacks some. The sample shows over a million clones, around 98.5% of them seen only once. Sequencing was carried out using naive CD4+ T cells sorted from blood. These receptors originate from a man aged 30 to 39 in good health. Each CDR3 is given with its conserved first and last residue. D genes are given only for firm matches. Some rows mark clone size as missing; the rest say once, few, many or name a class of expanded clone.

NA | NA | TRBJ1-2 | TRBV7-8 | CASSLSPEYGYTF | TGTGCCAGCAGCTTAAGCCCAGAATATGGCTACACCTTC
NA | NA | TRBJ2-7 | TRBV15 | CATSRQGSDEQYF | TGTGCCACCAGCAGACAGGGGTCGGACGAGCAGTACTTC
NA | NA | TRBJ1-4 | TRBV30 | CAWSVSNEKLFF | TGTGCCTGGAGTGTATCTAATGAAAAACTGTTTTTT
TRBD2 | NA | TRBJ2-7 | TRBV6-5 | CASSYSGGRRQVLYF | TGTGCCAGCAGTTACTCGGGCGGGAGGAGACAAGTACTGTACTTC
NA | once | TRBJ2-1 | TRBV19 | CASRVLGTYNEQFF | TGTGCCAGTAGGGTCCTGGGTACGTACAATGAGCAGTTCTTC
TRBD1 | NA | TRBJ2-1 | TRBV5-4 | CASSLPGQGTYNEQFF | TGTGCCAGCAGCTTGCCGGGACAGGGGACCTACAATGAGCAGTTCTTC
NA | NA | TRBJ2-3 | TRBV21-1 | CASSKEVRGTSGRGTDTQYF | TGTGCCAGCAGCAAAGAAGTGAGAGGAACTAGCGGGAGGGGAACAGATACGCAGTATTTT
NA | NA | TRBJ1-1 | TRBV14 | CASSQGQANTEAFF | TGTGCCAGCAGCCAAGGACAGGCGAACACTGAAGCTTTCTTT
NA | NA | TRBJ2-7 | TRBV25-1 | CASRLSYEQYF | TGTGCCAGCAGATTATCCTACGAGCAGTACTTC
TRBD2 | NA | TRBJ2-7 | TRBV5-1 | CASSGGSGSREQYF | TGCGCCAGCAGCGGGGGCAGCGGGAGTAGGGAGCAGTACTTC
NA | NA | TRBJ2-3 | TRBV6-5 | CASSYDGLDTQYF | TGTGCCAGCAGTTACGATGGACTAGATACGCAGTATTTT
NA | NA | TRBJ2-7 | TRBV5-4 | CASSTDSTSYEQYF | TGTGCCAGCAGCACCGACAGCACCTCCTACGAGCAGTACTTC
NA | NA | TRBJ1-1 | TRBV9 | CASSVGSGNTEAFF | TGTGCCAGCAGCGTAGGATCGGGGAACACTGAAGCTTTCTTT
NA | NA | TRBJ1-5 | TRBV20-1 | CSASGQPQHF | TGCAGTGCTAGTGGTCAGCCCCAGCATTTT
NA | NA | TRBJ1-1 | TRBV5-4 | CASRTVGGAAVDTEAFF | TGTGCCAGCAGGACAGTCGGGGGAGCCGCGGTTGACACTGAAGCTTTCTTT
NA | NA | TRBJ2-3 | TRBV5-1 | CASSPGTTDTQYF | TGCGCCAGCAGCCCCGGGACTACAGATACGCAGTATTTT